The T cell receptor (beta chain) under discussion was sequenced for a study of technical replicates of blood from a few donors. Trimming removed 2 bases from V and 7 bases from J; junction bases left unmatched: 7. The CDR3 loop spans 15 amino acids. Per germline, CDR1 MNHNS and CDR2 SASEGT. Sequenced by immunoSEQ multiplex PCR; TCRdb stores in-frame clones only, minus some. The sample holds approximately 81,000 clones, more than 90% seen once. This clone occurred once. This clonotype was sampled from a human donor in good health. The material sequenced was T cells isolated from PBMCs. The rearrangement joins TRBV6-1 to TRBJ1-5; 8 bases align to TRBD1. CDR3 region: CASSEMGTGAQPQHF. The CDR3 DNA sequence: TGTGCCAGCAGTGAAATGGGGACAGGCGCCCAGCCCCAGCATTTT.